These T cell receptor beta chains were read from a single sample in a study of T cell clonotyping in hematopoietic cell transplantation. Generated by immunoSEQ multiplex PCR, the TCRdb table keeps only in-frame clones and is missing some. The sample lists 49,000 or so clones, around 83% occurring once. This material consisted of peripheral blood mononuclear cells, taken before stem cell transplant. These receptor sequences come from a man between 60 and 70 years old with myelodysplastic syndrome. Some clones in this sample may be carry-over from other donors' samples. Both conserved end residues are part of each CDR3. D genes are given only for firm matches. Size tells how often a clone was seen (once, few, many) or the class of an expanded clone, and some rows leave it out.

>TRBJ1-3|-|-|TRBV9
CASSVIASLSGNTIYF
TGTGCCAGCAGCGTCATAGCGAGTCTCTCTGGAAACACCATATATTTT
>TRBJ2-3|-|-|TRBV6-1
CASSATSRIDTQYF
TGTGCCAGCAGTGCTACTAGCCGCATTGATACGCAGTATTTT
>TRBJ2-1|-|-|TRBV5-1
CASRGVLNNEQFF
TGCGCCAGCAGGGGAGTCCTCAATAATGAGCAGTTCTTC
>TRBJ1-4|-|few|TRBV7-2
CASSLATNEKLFF
TGTGCCAGCAGCTTGGCAACTAATGAAAAACTGTTTTTT
>TRBJ1-2|-|few|TRBV7-2
CASSSNPSLDYGYTF
TGTGCCAGCAGCTCCAACCCTAGTCTGGACTATGGCTACACCTTC
>TRBJ1-1|-|-|TRBV30
CAWGPRLTEAFF
TGTGCCTGGGGTCCCCGGTTAACTGAAGCTTTCTTT
>TRBJ1-6|TRBD1|-|TRBV7-9
CASSLPGGSPLHF
TGTGCCAGCAGCTTACCAGGGGGCTCACCCCTCCACTTT
>TRBJ2-7|-|-|TRBV6-1
CASSARGGGDPSEQYF
TGTGCCAGCAGTGCCCGAGGGGGGGGCGACCCCTCCGAGCAGTACTTC
>TRBJ1-1|TRBD1|-|TRBV4-1
CASSQDGGQGVMNTEAFF
TGCGCCAGCAGCCAAGATGGGGGGCAGGGGGTCATGAACACTGAAGCTTTCTTT
>TRBJ1-1|-|-|TRBV30
CAWSGPRALGNTEAFF
TGTGCCTGGAGTGGTCCCAGGGCCTTGGGGAACACTGAAGCTTTCTTT
>TRBJ2-7|-|few|TRBV7-9
CASSPRAGASYEQYF
TGTGCCAGCAGCCCGCGCGCGGGGGCTTCCTACGAGCAGTACTTC
>TRBJ1-5|TRBD1|-|TRBV28
CASSDRGNQPQHF
TGTGCCAGCAGTGACAGGGGCAATCAGCCCCAGCATTTT
>TRBJ2-7|-|few|TRBV28
CASSIRDWDSYEQYF
TGTGCCAGCAGTATCCGGGACTGGGACTCCTACGAGCAGTACTTC
>TRBJ2-3|-|-|TRBV28
CASRESGADTQYF
TGTGCCAGCAGAGAATCAGGGGCAGATACGCAGTATTTT
>TRBJ2-7|-|-|TRBV5-1
CASSFDRYEQYF
TGCGCCAGCAGCTTCGACAGGTACGAGCAGTACTTC
>TRBJ2-3|TRBD1|-|TRBV7-2
CASSLRDRGSTDTQYF
TGTGCCAGCAGCTTACGGGACAGGGGAAGCACAGATACGCAGTATTTT
>TRBJ2-7|-|-|TRBV7-2
CASSLGRTYEQYF
TGTGCCAGCAGCTTAGGAAGAACCTACGAGCAGTACTTC
>TRBJ2-2|TRBD1|once|TRBV7-9
CASSSYRGTGELFF
TGTGCCAGCAGCTCCTACAGGGGAACCGGGGAGCTGTTTTTT
>TRBJ2-1|-|-|TRBV5-4
CASSLDGSSYNEQFF
TGTGCCAGCAGCTTGGACGGGAGCTCCTACAATGAGCAGTTCTTC
>TRBJ2-1|TRBD1|-|TRBV5-1
CASSLEGGAQKFF
TGCGCCAGCAGCTTGGAAGGGGGCGCTCAGAAGTTCTTC
>TRBJ1-3|-|-|TRBV7-2
CASSLVRGENGNTIYF
TGTGCCAGCAGCTTAGTTCGGGGGGAGAATGGAAACACCATATATTTT
>TRBJ2-7|TRBD2|-|TRBV10-1
CASSPGGSGGIYEQYF
TGCGCCAGCAGCCCCGGGGGTAGCGGGGGAATCTACGAGCAGTACTTC
>TRBJ2-6|-|few|TRBV2
CASSAHGSGANVLTF
TGTGCCAGCAGTGCCCATGGGAGTGGGGCCAACGTCCTGACTTTC
>TRBJ1-5|-|-|TRBV7-6
CASSLGGADQPQHF
TGTGCCAGCAGCTTAGGAGGCGCCGATCAGCCCCAGCATTTT
>TRBJ1-5|TRBD1|-|TRBV5-3
CARSLAGTVRNQPQHF
TGTGCCAGAAGCTTGGCCGGGACAGTCCGCAATCAGCCCCAGCATTTT
>TRBJ2-2|TRBD1|-|TRBV25-1
CASSPRTGTGGSTGELFF
TGTGCCAGCAGTCCAAGAACCGGGACAGGGGGAAGCACCGGGGAGCTGTTTTTT
>TRBJ2-3|-|-|TRBV6-5
CASSKRDRSTDTQYF
TGTGCCAGCAGTAAGCGGGACAGGTCGACAGATACGCAGTATTTT
>TRBJ1-4|TRBD1|once|TRBV10-2
CASRSQGGGYEKLFF
TGCGCCAGCAGATCGCAGGGGGGAGGTTACGAAAAACTGTTTTTT
>TRBJ2-7|-|-|TRBV4-1
CASSQEEVSSYEQYF
TGCGCCAGCAGCCAAGAGGAGGTGAGCTCCTACGAGCAGTACTTC
>TRBJ1-2|-|-|TRBV7-2
CASFLEERDGYTF
TGTGCCAGCTTCCTCGAGGAACGTGATGGCTACACCTTC
>TRBJ2-5|TRBD2|-|TRBV11-2
CASRLAGVETQYF
TGTGCCAGCAGACTAGCGGGGGTAGAGACCCAGTACTTC
>TRBJ1-2|-|-|TRBV6-6
CASSYPSREYGYTF
TGTGCCAGCAGTTACCCCTCCAGGGAGTATGGCTACACCTTC
>TRBJ1-2|-|-|TRBV25-1
CASSVNRPGANYGYTF
TGTGCCAGCAGTGTGAATAGGCCTGGGGCTAACTATGGCTACACCTTC
>TRBJ2-1|TRBD2|-|TRBV9
CASSVELAGVNEQFF
TGTGCCAGCAGCGTAGAACTAGCGGGGGTCAATGAGCAGTTCTTC
>TRBJ1-3|-|-|TRBV9
CASSALGNTIYF
TGTGCCAGCAGCGCCCTTGGAAACACCATATATTTT
>TRBJ2-7|TRBD2|-|TRBV5-5
CASSLGLAGVYEQYF
TGTGCCAGCAGCTTAGGACTAGCGGGGGTGTACGAGCAGTACTTC
>TRBJ2-1|TRBD1|once|TRBV11-3
CASSFSDLGTGNYNEQFF
TGTGCCAGCAGCTTTAGCGACCTCGGGACAGGGAATTACAATGAGCAGTTCTTC
>TRBJ1-2|-|once|TRBV7-2
CASSLGAGSLNYGYTF
TGTGCCAGCAGCTTAGGGGCAGGGAGCCTCAACTATGGCTACACCTTC
>TRBJ2-5|TRBD1|-|TRBV7-9
CASSGPSGGETQYF
TGTGCCAGCAGCGGACCCTCAGGGGGAGAGACCCAGTACTTC
>TRBJ2-7|-|once|TRBV6-5
CASSQGGVSGEQYF
TGTGCCAGCAGTCAGGGGGGAGTCTCGGGCGAGCAGTACTTC
>TRBJ1-1|-|-|TRBV7-2
CASSPTGMTEAFF
TGTGCCAGCAGCCCGACAGGTATGACTGAAGCTTTCTTT
>TRBJ2-3|-|-|TRBV30
CAWSVGVQGTQYF
TGTGCCTGGAGTGTTGGGGTCCAGGGTACGCAGTATTTT
>TRBJ2-7|-|-|TRBV7-2
CASSLAWVGWYEQYF
TGTGCCAGCAGCTTAGCGTGGGTAGGTTGGTACGAGCAGTACTTC
>TRBJ2-7|TRBD1|-|TRBV7-8
CASSPTLGTGSSYEQYF
TGTGCCAGCAGCCCGACTCTCGGGACAGGGTCCTCCTACGAGCAGTACTTC
>TRBJ2-7|TRBD1|-|TRBV11-1
CASSLAGTGQYEQYF
TGTGCCAGCAGCCTAGCAGGGACAGGGCAATACGAGCAGTACTTC
>TRBJ2-1|TRBD2|-|TRBV7-6
CASKAGGPGEQFF
TGTGCCAGCAAAGCGGGGGGGCCGGGTGAGCAGTTCTTC
>TRBJ1-2|-|once|TRBV5-6
CASSTGLAPGYTF
TGTGCCAGCTCGACAGGTCTGGCACCTGGCTACACCTTC
>TRBJ1-5|-|-|TRBV10-3
CAISGDGGNQPQHF
TGTGCCATCAGCGGGGACGGGGGGAATCAGCCCCAGCATTTT
>TRBJ2-3|-|-|TRBV9
CASSVVAGTDTQYF
TGTGCCAGCAGCGTAGTGGCAGGCACAGATACGCAGTATTTT
>TRBJ2-2|-|-|TRBV7-3
CASSRDIGYLNTGELFF
TGTGCCAGCAGCCGGGACATCGGCTACTTGAACACCGGGGAGCTGTTTTTT
>TRBJ2-5|TRBD1|-|TRBV6-5
CASSQGQGQETQYF
TGTGCCAGCAGTCAGGGACAGGGGCAAGAGACCCAGTACTTC
>TRBJ1-2|-|-|TRBV5-6
CASSLAAVHYGYTF
TGTGCCAGCAGCTTGGCCGCGGTGCACTATGGCTACACCTTC
>TRBJ1-2|-|once|TRBV15
CATSTDNYGYTF
TGTGCCACCAGCACGGACAACTATGGCTACACCTTC